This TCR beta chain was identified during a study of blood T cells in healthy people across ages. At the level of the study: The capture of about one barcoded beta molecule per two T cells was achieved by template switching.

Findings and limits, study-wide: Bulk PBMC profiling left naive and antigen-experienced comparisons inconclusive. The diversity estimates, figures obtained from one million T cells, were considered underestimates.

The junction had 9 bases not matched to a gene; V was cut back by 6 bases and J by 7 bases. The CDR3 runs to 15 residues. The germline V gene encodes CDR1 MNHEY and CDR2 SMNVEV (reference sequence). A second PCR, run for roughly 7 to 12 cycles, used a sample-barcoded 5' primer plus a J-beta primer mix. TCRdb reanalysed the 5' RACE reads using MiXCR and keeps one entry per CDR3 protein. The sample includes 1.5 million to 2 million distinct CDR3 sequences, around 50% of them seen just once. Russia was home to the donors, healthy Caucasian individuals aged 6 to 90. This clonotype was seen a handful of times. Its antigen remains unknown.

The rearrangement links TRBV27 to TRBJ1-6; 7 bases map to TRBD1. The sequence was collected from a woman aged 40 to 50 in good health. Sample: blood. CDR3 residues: CASSSRDRLNSPLHF. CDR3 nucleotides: TGTGCCAGCAGCTCCCGGGACAGACTCAATTCACCCCTCCACTTT.